Listed below are T cell receptor beta chains from one sample, sequenced in a study of cytomegalovirus exposure and HLA in healthy donors. Sequencing was performed with immunoSEQ multiplex PCR; in TCRdb, only in-frame clones are kept and a portion is missing. Among about 140,000 clones listed, approximately 82% were seen once. Sequenced material: PBMCs. These receptor sequences come from a man aged 30 to 39 in good health and CMV-seropositive. Both conserved end residues are trimmed from each CDR3. Clone sizes are given selectively: once, few, many, or a class where the clone is expanded.

clone_size v_call cdr3_aa
. TRBV14 ASSQGDRVHTEAF
once TRBV10-2 ASSEQRKNIQY
. TRBV7-9 ASSLAVTDTQY
. TRBV15 ATKELATNEKLF
. TRBV7-3 ASSPGQVEDTQY
. TRBV6-6 ASSYSGGANTGELF
. TRBV10-2 ASGAVTSGYNEQF
. TRBV2 ASSLAGGRETQY
. TRBV30 AWSYRDLLAGDEKLF
. TRBV6-1 ASSASGTGYYEQY
. TRBV6-1 ASREAPTGNYGYT
. TRBV2 ASSGSLAGADTQY
. TRBV28 ASRSQGVGYEQY
. TRBV6-7 ASSCPTGTGYEQY
. TRBV5-1 ASSLDQGWEADGYT
. TRBV15 ATSRYRGQNTGELF
. TRBV11-2 ASSPGGGKGLYEQY
. TRBV27 ASSLSRTGNTEAF
. TRBV7-9 ASSPRGFSGNTIY
. TRBV28 ASSSSGPGQGWTQY
. TRBV2 ASMWLAGAGELF
once TRBV6-6 ASSSPPRWEQY